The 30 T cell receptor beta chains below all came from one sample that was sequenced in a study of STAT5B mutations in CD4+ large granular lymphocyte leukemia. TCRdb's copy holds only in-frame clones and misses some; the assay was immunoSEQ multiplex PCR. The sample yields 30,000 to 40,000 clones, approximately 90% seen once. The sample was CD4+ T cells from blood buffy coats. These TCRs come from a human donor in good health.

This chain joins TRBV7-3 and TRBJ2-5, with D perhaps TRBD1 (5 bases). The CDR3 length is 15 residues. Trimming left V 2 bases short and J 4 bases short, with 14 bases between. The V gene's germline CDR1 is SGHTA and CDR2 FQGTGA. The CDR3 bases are TGTGCCAGCAGCTTAGATAGGACCCAGGGAGAGACCCAGTACTTC. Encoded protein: CASSLDRTQGETQYF.

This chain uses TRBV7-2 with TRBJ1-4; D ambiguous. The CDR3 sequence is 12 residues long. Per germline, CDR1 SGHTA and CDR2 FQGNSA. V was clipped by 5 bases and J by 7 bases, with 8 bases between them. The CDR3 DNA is TGTGCCAGCAGCAAGTATGGTGAAAAACTGTTTTTT. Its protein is CASSKYGEKLFF.

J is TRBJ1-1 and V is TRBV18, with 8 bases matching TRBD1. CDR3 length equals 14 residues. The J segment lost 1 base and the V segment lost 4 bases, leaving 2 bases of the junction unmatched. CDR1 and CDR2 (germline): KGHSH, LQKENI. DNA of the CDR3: TGTGCCAGCTCACGGGACAGGCGGAACACTGAAGCTTTCTTT. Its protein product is CASSRDRRNTEAFF. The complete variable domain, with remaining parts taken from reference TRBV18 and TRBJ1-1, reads NAGVMQNPRHLVRRRGQEARLRCSPMKGHSHVYWYRQLPEEGLKFMVYLQKENIIDESGMPKERFSAEFPKEGPSILRIQQVVRGDSAAYFCASSRDRRNTEAFFGQGTRLTVV.

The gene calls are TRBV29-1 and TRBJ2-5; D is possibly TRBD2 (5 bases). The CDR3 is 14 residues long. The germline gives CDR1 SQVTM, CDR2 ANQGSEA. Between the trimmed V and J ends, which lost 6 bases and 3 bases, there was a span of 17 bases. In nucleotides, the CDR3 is TGCAGCGTGGAGCCGAGGACTCATGAAGAGACCCAGTACTTC. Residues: CSVEPRTHEETQYF.

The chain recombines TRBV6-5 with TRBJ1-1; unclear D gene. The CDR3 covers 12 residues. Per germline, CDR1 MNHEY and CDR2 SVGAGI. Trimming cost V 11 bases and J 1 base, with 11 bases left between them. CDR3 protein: CASLTGNTEAFF. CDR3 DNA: TGTGCCTCCCTGACCGGGAACACTGAAGCTTTCTTT.

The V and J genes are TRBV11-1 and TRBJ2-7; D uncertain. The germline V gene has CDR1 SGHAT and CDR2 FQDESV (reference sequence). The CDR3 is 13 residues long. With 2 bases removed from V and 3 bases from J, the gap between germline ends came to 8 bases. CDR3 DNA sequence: TGTGCCAGCAGCTTAACCTTCTACTACGAGCAGTACTTC. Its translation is CASSLTFYYEQYF.

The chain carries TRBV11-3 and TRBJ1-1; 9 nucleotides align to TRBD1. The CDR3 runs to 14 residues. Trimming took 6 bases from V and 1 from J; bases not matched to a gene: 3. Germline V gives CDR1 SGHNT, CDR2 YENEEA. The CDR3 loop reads CASRWDRANTEAFF. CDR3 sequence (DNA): TGTGCCAGCAGATGGGACAGGGCGAACACTGAAGCTTTCTTT.

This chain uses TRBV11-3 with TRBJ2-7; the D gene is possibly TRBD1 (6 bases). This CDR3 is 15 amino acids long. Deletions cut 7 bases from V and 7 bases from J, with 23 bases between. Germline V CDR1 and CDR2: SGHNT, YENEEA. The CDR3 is CASTRIQGFSGEQYF. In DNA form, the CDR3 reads TGTGCCAGCACCCGTATACAGGGTTTCTCTGGGGAGCAGTACTTC. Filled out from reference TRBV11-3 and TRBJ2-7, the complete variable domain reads EAGVVQSPRYKIIEKKQPVAFWCNPISGHNTLYWYLQNLGQGPELLIRYENEEAVDDSQLPKDRFSAERLKGVDSTLKIQPAELGDSAVYLCASTRIQGFSGEQYFGPGTRLTVT.

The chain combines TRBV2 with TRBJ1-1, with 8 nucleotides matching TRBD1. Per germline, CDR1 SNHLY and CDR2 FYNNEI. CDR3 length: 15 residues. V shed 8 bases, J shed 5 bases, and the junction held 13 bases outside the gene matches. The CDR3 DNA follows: TGTGCCAGCCAGTTGAGAGGACAGGGAGGAACTGAAGCTTTCTTT. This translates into CASQLRGQGGTEAFF.

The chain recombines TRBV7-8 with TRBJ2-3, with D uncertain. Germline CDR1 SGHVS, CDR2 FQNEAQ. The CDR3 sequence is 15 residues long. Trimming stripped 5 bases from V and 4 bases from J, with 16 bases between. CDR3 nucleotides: TGTGCCAGCAGCGGACGGGCCCAACTACCAGATACGCAGTATTTT. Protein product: CASSGRAQLPDTQYF.

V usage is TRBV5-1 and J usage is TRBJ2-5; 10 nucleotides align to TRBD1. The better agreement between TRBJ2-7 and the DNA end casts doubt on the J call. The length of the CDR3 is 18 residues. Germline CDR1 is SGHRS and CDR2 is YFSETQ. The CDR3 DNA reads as TGCGCCAGCAGCCAGAGACCGACGGACAGGGGGACTTCCTACGAGCAGTACTTC. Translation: CASSQRPTDRGTSYEQYF.

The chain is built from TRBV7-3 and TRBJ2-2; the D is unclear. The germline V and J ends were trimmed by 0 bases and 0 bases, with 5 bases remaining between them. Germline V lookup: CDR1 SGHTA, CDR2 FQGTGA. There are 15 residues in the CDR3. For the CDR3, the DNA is TGTGCCAGCAGCTTAACCAGGACGAACACCGGGGAGCTGTTTTTT. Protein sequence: CASSLTRTNTGELFF.

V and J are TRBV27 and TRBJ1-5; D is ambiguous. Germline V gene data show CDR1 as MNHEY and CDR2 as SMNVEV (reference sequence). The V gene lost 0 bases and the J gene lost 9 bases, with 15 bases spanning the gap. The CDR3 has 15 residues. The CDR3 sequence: CASSLSGEGALPQHF. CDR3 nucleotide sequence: TGTGCCAGCAGTTTATCGGGAGAGGGTGCTCTGCCCCAGCATTTT.

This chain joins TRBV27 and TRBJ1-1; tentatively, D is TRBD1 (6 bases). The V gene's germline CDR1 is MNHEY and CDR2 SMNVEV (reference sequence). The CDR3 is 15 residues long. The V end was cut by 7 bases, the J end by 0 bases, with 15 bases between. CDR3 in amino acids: CASIRGAGMNTEAFF. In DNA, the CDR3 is TGTGCCAGCATAAGGGGGGCAGGGATGAACACTGAAGCTTTCTTT.

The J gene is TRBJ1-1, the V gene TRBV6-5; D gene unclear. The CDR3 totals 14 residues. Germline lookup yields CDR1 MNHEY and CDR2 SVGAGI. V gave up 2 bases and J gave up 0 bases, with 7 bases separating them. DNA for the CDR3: TGTGCCAGCAGTTACCTATCCGTGAACACTGAAGCTTTCTTT. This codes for CASSYLSVNTEAFF.

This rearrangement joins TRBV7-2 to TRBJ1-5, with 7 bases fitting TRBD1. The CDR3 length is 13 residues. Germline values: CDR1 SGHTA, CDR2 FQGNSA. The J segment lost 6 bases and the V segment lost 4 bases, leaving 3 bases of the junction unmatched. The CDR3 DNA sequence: TGTGCCAGCAGCTCCGACAGGGTTCAGCCCCAGCATTTT. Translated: CASSSDRVQPQHF. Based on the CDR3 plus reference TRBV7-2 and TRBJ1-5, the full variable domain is GAGVSQSPSNKVTEKGKDVELRCDPISGHTALYWYRQSLGQGLEFLIYFQGNSAPDKSGLPSDRFSAERTGGSVSTLTIQRTQQEDSAVYLCASSSDRVQPQHFGDGTRLSIL.

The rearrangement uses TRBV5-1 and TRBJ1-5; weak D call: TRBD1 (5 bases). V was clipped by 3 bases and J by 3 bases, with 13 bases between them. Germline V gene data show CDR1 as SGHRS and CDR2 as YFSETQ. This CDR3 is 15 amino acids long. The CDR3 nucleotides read TGCGCCAGCAGCTCGGGGACCGCTACCAATCAGCCCCAGCATTTT. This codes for CASSSGTATNQPQHF.

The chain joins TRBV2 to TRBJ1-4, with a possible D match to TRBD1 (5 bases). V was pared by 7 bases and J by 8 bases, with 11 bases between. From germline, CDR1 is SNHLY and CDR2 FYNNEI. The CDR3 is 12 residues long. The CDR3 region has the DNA TGTGCCAGCACCAGGGAGACCGAAAAACTGTTTTTT. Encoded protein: CASTRETEKLFF.

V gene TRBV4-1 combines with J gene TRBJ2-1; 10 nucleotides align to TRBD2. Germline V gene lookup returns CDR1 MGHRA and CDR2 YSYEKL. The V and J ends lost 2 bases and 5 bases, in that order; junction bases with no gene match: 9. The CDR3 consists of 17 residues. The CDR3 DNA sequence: TGCGCCAGCAGCCAACTAACCCGGACTAGCGGAAACAATGAGCAGTTCTTC. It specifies CASSQLTRTSGNNEQFF.

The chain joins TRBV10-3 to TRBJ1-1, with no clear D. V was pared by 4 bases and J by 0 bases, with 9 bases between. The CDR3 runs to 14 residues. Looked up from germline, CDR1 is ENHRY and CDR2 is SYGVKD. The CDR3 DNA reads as TGTGCCATCAGTGGCAGATTACTGAACACTGAAGCTTTCTTT. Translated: CAISGRLLNTEAFF.

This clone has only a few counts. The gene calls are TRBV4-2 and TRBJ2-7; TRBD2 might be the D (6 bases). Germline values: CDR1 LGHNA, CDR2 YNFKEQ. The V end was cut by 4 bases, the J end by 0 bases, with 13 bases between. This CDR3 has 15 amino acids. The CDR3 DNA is TGTGCCAGCAGCCGAGGGGAGGTGAACTCCTACGAGCAGTACTTC. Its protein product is CASSRGEVNSYEQYF.

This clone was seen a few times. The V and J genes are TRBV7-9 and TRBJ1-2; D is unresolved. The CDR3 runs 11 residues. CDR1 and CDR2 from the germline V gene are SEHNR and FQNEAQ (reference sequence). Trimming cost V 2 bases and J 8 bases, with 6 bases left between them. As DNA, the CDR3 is TGTGCCAGCAGCTTACAAGAAGGCTACACCTTC. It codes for CASSLQEGYTF.

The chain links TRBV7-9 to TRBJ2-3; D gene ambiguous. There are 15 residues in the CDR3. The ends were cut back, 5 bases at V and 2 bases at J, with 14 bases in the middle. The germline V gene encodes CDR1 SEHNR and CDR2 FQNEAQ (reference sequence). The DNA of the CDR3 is TGTGCCAGCAGCCCGGTGTATGTCGCCACAGATACGCAGTATTTT. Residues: CASSPVYVATDTQYF. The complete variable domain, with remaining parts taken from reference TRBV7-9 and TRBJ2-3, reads DTGVSQNPRHKITKRGQNVTFRCDPISEHNRLYWYRQTLGQGPEFLTYFQNEAQLEKSRLLSDRFSAERPKGSFSTLEIQRTEQGDSAMYLCASSPVYVATDTQYFGPGTRLTVL.

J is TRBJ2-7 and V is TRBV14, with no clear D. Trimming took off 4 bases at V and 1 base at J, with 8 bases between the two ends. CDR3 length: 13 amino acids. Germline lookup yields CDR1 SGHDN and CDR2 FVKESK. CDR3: CASSPTVSYEQYF. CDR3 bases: TGTGCCAGCAGCCCAACCGTATCCTACGAGCAGTACTTC.

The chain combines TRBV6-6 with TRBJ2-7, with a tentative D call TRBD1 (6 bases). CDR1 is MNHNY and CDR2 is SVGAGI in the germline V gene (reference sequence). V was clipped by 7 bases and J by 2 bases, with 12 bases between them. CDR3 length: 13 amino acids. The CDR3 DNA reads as TGTGCCAGCAAAGTCACAGGGCCCTACGAGCAGTACTTC. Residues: CASKVTGPYEQYF.

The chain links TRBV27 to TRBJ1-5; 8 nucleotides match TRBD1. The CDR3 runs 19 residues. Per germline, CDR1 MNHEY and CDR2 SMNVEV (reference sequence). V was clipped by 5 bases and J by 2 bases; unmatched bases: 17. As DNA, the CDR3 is TGTGCCAGCAGTCCCCTGACAGGGGCCCTCGGTTCGGGCAATCAGCCCCAGCATTTT. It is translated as CASSPLTGALGSGNQPQHF.

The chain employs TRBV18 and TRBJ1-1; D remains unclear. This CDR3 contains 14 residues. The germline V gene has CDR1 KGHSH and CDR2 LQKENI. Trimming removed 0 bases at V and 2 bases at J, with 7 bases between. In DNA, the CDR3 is TGTGCCAGCTCACCACCGGAGGTCAACACTGAAGCTTTCTTT. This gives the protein CASSPPEVNTEAFF.

The CDR3 DNA reads TGTGCCAGCGGATACCCAGGGGGTGACTACACCTTC. Protein sequence: CASGYPGGDYTF. This chain connects TRBV6-6 to TRBJ1-2, with 7 bases aligning to TRBD1. The CDR3 consists of 12 residues. Germline-derived CDR1 and CDR2 are MNHNY and SVGAGI (reference sequence). V trimming: 8 bases; J trimming: 10 bases; junction bases outside the gene matches: 10.

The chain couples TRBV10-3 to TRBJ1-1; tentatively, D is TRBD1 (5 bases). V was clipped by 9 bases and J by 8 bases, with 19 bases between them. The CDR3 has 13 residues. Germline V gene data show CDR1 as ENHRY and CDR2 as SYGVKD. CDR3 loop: CAIPRVRVEEAFF. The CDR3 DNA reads TGTGCCATACCGCGGGTCAGGGTAGAAGAAGCTTTCTTT.

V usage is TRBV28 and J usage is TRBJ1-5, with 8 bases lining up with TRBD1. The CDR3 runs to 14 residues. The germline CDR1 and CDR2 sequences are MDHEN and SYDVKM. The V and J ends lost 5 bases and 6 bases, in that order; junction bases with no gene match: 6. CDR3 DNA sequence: TGTGCCAGCAGTCTAGGACAGGGACGTCAGCCCCAGCATTTT. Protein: CASSLGQGRQPQHF.